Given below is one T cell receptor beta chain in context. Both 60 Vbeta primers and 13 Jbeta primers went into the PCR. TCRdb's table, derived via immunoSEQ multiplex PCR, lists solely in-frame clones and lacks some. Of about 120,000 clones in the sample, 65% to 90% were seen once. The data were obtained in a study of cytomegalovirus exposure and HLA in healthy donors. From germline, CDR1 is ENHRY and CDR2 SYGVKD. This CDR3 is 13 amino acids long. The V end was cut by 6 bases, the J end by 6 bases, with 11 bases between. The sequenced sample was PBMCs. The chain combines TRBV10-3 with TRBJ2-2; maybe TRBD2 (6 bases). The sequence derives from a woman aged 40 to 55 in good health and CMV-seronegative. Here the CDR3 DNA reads TGTGCCATCAGCGCCGCGGGGTCCGGGGAGCTGTTTTTT. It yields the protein CAISAAGSGELFF.